Reported below is one TCR beta chain. Its antigen is still unknown. It was with 60 Vbeta and 13 Jbeta primers that the PCR ran. Data came from immunoSEQ multiplex PCR; TCRdb stores just in-frame clones and leaves some out. The sample carries about 130,000 clones, over 70% recorded once. This entry is derived from a study of cytomegalovirus exposure and HLA in healthy donors. This CDR3 has 16 residues. With 3 bases clipped from V and 3 bases from J, the junction kept 8 bases outside the gene matches. The germline gives CDR1 SGHVS, CDR2 FNYEAQ. Study results and limitations: Productive rates of about 90% or about 30% were seen for most TCR beta V segments in an earlier analysis. CMV serostatus was the only immune exposure information that was available.

Likely unrecorded immune exposures existed in these nominally healthy donors. This chain joins TRBV7-6 and TRBJ2-4, with 7 bases fitting TRBD2. Sequencing was done on a sample of PBMCs. This receptor was obtained from a female donor in good health and CMV-seronegative. The CDR3 DNA sequence: TGTGCCAGCAGCTTGGGCCGGGAGCGGGGCAAAAACATTCAGTACTTC. It encodes CASSLGRERGKNIQYF.